The sample holds many counts of the clone carrying this TCR beta chain. This entry comes from a study of T cell repertoires in cytomegalovirus infection. TCRdb reprocessed the reads with MiXCR, giving one entry per CDR3 protein. The sample consists of approximately 500,000 distinct CDR3 sequences, roughly 12% of them appearing once. Germline V gene sequence: CDR1 SGHNT, CDR2 YYREEE (reference sequence). There are 11 residues in the CDR3. V gave up 7 bases and J gave up 5 bases, with 8 bases separating them. This receptor was taken from a human donor in good health (CMV status not recorded). Some clones in this sample may be carry-over from other donors' samples. This chain joins TRBV5-4 and TRBJ2-3, with D unclear. The sequencing sample was made of PBMCs. CDR3 residues: CASDDGDTQYF. The CDR3 coding sequence is TGTGCCAGCGATGACGGAGATACGCAGTATTTT.